This T cell receptor (beta chain) was captured in a study of regulatory T cells in long-lasting Graves disease. CDR1 and CDR2 from the germline V gene are SGHTA and FQGNSA. V shed 4 bases, J shed 2 bases, and the junction held 7 bases outside the gene matches. The CDR3 is 16 residues long. Building of the TCR beta libraries involved iRepertoire HTBI primers and Arm-PCR of CDR3 regions. MiXCR, applied by TCRdb to the multiplex PCR reads, yields one record per CDR3 protein. The sample records roughly 260,000 distinct CDR3 sequences, around 19% being singletons. This clonotype was seen many times. As for time point: newly diagnosed GD, antithyroid drugs for less than 3 months. The TCR library was made from RNA extracted from PBMCs. EDTA tubes were used for drawing nine milliliters of peripheral blood. The same data also contributed to another study, on T cells in Graves' hyperthyroidism and ophthalmopathy.

The input for sequencing was peripheral blood mononuclear cells (PBMCs), taken at new diagnosis, from a patient treated with antithyroid drugs. The source of this sequence is a woman under 40 with Graves disease. This rearrangement joins TRBV7-2 to TRBJ1-5; 8 nucleotides match TRBD1. CDR3 sequence: CASSYGGDRRNQPQHF. CDR3 nucleotides: TGTGCCAGCAGCTACGGGGGGGACAGGCGCAATCAGCCCCAGCATTTT.